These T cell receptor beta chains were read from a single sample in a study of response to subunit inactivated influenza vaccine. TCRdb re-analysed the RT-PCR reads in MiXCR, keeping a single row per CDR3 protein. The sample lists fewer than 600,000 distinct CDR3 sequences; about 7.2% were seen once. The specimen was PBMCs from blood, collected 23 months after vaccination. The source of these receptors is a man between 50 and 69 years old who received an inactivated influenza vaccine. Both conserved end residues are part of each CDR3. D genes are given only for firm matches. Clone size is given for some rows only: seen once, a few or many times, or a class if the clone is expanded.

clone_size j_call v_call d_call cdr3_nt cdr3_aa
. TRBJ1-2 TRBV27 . TGTGCCAGCAGTTTAAGAGAGAGCTATGGCTACACCTTC CASSLRESYGYTF
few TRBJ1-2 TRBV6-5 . TGTGCCAGCAGTTACCGTCGTCAAATTAACTATGGCTACACCTTC CASSYRRQINYGYTF
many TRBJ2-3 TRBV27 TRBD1 TGTGCCAGCAGTTTAGTACAGGGGGCACCAGATACGCAGTATTTT CASSLVQGAPDTQYF
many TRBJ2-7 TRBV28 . TGTGCCAGCAGCTCCGACCGTCGACCCTCCTACGAGCAGTACTTC CASSSDRRPSYEQYF
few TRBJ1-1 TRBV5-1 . TGCGCCAGCAGCTCGGCAGGGCTTGCCCAAGCTTTCTTT CASSSAGLAQAFF
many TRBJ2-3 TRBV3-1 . TGTGCCAGCAGCCGGGCCGGGACCCTTAGCACAGATACGCAGTATTTT CASSRAGTLSTDTQYF
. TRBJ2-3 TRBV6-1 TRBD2 TGTGCCAGCTGGGGATCCCTAGCGGGGCAAAGCACAGATACGCAGTATTTT CASWGSLAGQSTDTQYF
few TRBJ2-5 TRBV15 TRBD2 TGTGCCACCAGCAGGACTAGCGGGGAACAAGAGACCCAGTACTTC CATSRTSGEQETQYF
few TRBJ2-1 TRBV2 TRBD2 TGTGCCAGCAGGGGGGGGGACAATGAGCAGTTCTTC CASRGGDNEQFF
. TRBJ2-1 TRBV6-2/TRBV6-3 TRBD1 TGTGCCAGCAGGGTAATATCCGGGACAGGCCCAAACAATGAGCAGTTCTTC CASRVISGTGPNNEQFF
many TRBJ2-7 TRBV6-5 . TGTGCCAGCAGTTACTCGGCTGGCAATGGGTACGAGCAGTACTTC CASSYSAGNGYEQYF
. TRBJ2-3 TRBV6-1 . TGTGCCAGCAGACACCGGGACTCGCTAGTCTCTAGCACAGATACGCAGTATTTT CASRHRDSLVSSTDTQYF
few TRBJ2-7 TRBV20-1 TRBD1 TGCAGTGCTAGGGCAGACAGGGGGCTGTACGAGCAGTACTTC CSARADRGLYEQYF
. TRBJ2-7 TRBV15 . TGTGCCACCAGCAGAGCTGGGAATAACGAGCAGTACTTC CATSRAGNNEQYF
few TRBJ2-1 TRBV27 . TGTGCCAGCAGGGGTTTCCAGGCTGCTGGCTACAATGAGCAGTTCTTC CASRGFQAAGYNEQFF
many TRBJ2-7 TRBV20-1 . TGCAGTGCCATAGGTTCGCTAGGGAGCTACGAGCAGTACTTC CSAIGSLGSYEQYF
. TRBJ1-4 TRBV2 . TGTGCCAGCAGTCGCGACAGCCATAATGAAAAACTGTTTTTT CASSRDSHNEKLFF
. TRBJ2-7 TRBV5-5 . TGTGCCAGCAGCTACAGTAGTGGGAGAGGTTGGTACGAGCAGTACTTC CASSYSSGRGWYEQYF
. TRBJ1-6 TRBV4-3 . TGCGCCAGCAGCCAAGTCCGAGGTTTTAGACTCCACTTT CASSQVRGFRLHF
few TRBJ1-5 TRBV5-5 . TGTGCCAGCAGCCGTGACAGTTATAGCAATCAGCCCCAGCATTTT CASSRDSYSNQPQHF
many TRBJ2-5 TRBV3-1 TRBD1 TGTGCCAGCAGCCAATCGGGGACAGCGCTTTTCGGATCGAAGACCCAGTACTTC CASSQSGTALFGSKTQYF